These 27 T cell receptor beta chains were all obtained from the same sample, sequenced in a study of control samples from healthy donors and cancer patients (dated by TCRdb to the early 2020s). To prepare the library, the immunoSEQ multiplex PCR assay was applied. TCRdb obtained this table from immuneACCESS and retained in-frame rearrangements with V and J assigned. These tables miss some clones; where compared with another copy, unresolved V genes account for less than half of the shortfall, and the remainder is unexplained. The sample table lists about 130,000 clones, around 93% of them with a count of one. The ten biggest clones cover approximately 8.6% of the sample. What was sequenced was blood. The receptors derive from a man aged 18 to 30 in good health.

The chain has TRBV30 and TRBJ1-4; TRBD1 matches 9 bases. The V gene's germline CDR1 is GTSNPN and CDR2 SVGIG (reference sequence). The CDR3 is 14 amino acids. V shed 5 bases, J shed 8 bases, and the junction held 9 bases outside the gene matches. The CDR3 DNA is TGTGCCTGGCACCCGGGACAGGGAGGAGAAAAACTGTTTTTT. Its protein product is CAWHPGQGGEKLFF.

The chain uses TRBV5-1 and TRBJ2-1; 13 bases are a match to TRBD2. Trimming at V came to 3 bases and at J to 7 bases, leaving 16 bases not matched to a gene. The CDR3 length is 19 residues. Germline assignment: CDR1 SGHRS and CDR2 YFSETQ. The CDR3 spells CASSYRPQTSGGPSNEQFF. The CDR3 bases are TGCGCCAGCAGCTACCGGCCCCAGACTAGCGGGGGGCCAAGTAATGAGCAGTTCTTC.

V usage is TRBV12-5 and J usage is TRBJ2-1, with D uncertain. The germline V gene has CDR1 LGHNT and CDR2 FRNRAP. This CDR3 spans 11 amino acids. Trimming stripped 5 bases from V and 8 bases from J, with 7 bases between. The CDR3 sequence: CASGNSHEQFF. DNA of the CDR3: TGTGCTAGTGGTAATTCGCATGAGCAGTTCTTC.

The chain joins TRBV11-2 to TRBJ1-1; D is uncertain. Deletions cut 1 base from V and 0 bases from J, with 6 bases between. The germline V gene has CDR1 SGHAT and CDR2 FQNNGV. This CDR3 is built from 14 residues. CDR3 sequence: CASSLAIMNTEAFF. CDR3 nucleotide sequence: TGTGCCAGCAGCTTAGCTATAATGAACACTGAAGCTTTCTTT.

In this sample, this clone turned up once. The chain has TRBV5-1 and TRBJ2-3; 8 nucleotides agree with TRBD1. From germline, CDR1 is SGHRS and CDR2 YFSETQ. V gave up 5 bases and J gave up 0 bases; unmatched junction bases: 8. This CDR3 is built from 16 residues. This chain's CDR3 is CASRNGQGGSTDTQYF. DNA of the CDR3: TGCGCCAGCAGGAACGGACAGGGAGGTAGCACAGATACGCAGTATTTT.

This chain uses TRBV6-1 with TRBJ2-7, with D uncertain. CDR1 and CDR2 from the germline V gene are MNHNS and SASEGT. V was trimmed by 3 bases and J by 1 base, leaving 4 bases between them. CDR3 length: 12 residues. The CDR3 is CASSELSYEQYF. The CDR3 DNA reads as TGTGCCAGCAGTGAGCTTTCCTACGAGCAGTACTTC.

V usage is TRBV11-3 and J usage is TRBJ2-5; 10 bases line up with TRBD2. CDR1 and CDR2 from the germline V gene are SGHNT and YENEEA. CDR3 size: 18 residues. V shed 1 base and J 0 bases; nucleotides not matched to a gene: 8. DNA of the CDR3: TGTGCCAGCAGCTTAGGTTTAGCGGGGGGATTGTACCAAGAGACCCAGTACTTC. Encoded protein: CASSLGLAGGLYQETQYF.

The rearrangement joins TRBV20-1 to TRBJ2-5, with D unclear. Deletions cut 5 bases from V and 5 bases from J, with 6 bases between. This CDR3 has 10 amino acids. The V gene's germline CDR1 is DFQATT and CDR2 SNEGSKA (reference sequence). The CDR3 is CSAHNETQYF. CDR3 nucleotides: TGCAGTGCTCACAACGAGACCCAGTACTTC.

The rearrangement joins TRBV12-3 or TRBV12-4 to TRBJ1-1; D is unresolved. Trimming took 1 base from V and 4 from J, leaving 7 bases between them. The length of the CDR3 is 13 residues. DNA for the CDR3: TGTGCCAGCAGTTTAGTAAGGGCCACTGAAGCTTTCTTT. Translated, it gives CASSLVRATEAFF.

The chain couples TRBV6-6 to TRBJ2-5, with D possibly being TRBD1 (6 bases). This CDR3 comprises 14 residues. The V gene lost 5 bases and the J gene lost 4 bases, with 14 bases spanning the gap. The germline gives CDR1 MNHNY, CDR2 SVGAGI (reference sequence). The DNA for the CDR3 is TGTGCCAGCAGTCAATCAGGGGTCCCAGAGACCCAGTACTTC. Its protein is CASSQSGVPETQYF.

The rearrangement uses TRBV7-2 and TRBJ1-2, with 10 positions matching TRBD1. V was pared by 5 bases and J by 4 bases, with 7 bases of the junction left unmatched. The germline CDR1 and CDR2 sequences are SGHTA and FQGNSA. This CDR3 has 15 amino acids. The CDR3 bases are TGTGCCAGCAGCCTGCAGCGGGACAGGGGCTATGGCTACACCTTC. Protein sequence: CASSLQRDRGYGYTF.

The chain is built from TRBV11-2 and TRBJ1-2, with D possibly TRBD1 on 5 matching bases. Germline CDR1 SGHAT, CDR2 FQNNGV. Trimming stripped 3 bases from V and 4 bases from J, with 18 bases between. The CDR3 sequence is 16 residues long. The CDR3 is CASSFDSPRDLYGYTF. CDR3 DNA sequence: TGTGCCAGCAGCTTCGACTCTCCGAGGGACCTCTATGGCTACACCTTC.

V and J are TRBV10-3 and TRBJ2-7; maybe TRBD2 (6 bases). In germline, CDR1 is ENHRY, CDR2 SYGVKD. CDR3 length equals 15 residues. Deletions cut 2 bases from V and 0 bases from J, with 11 bases between. The CDR3 loop reads CAISEGTSYSYEQYF. The CDR3 bases are TGTGCCATCAGTGAGGGGACTTCTTACTCCTACGAGCAGTACTTC.

V gene TRBV9 combines with J gene TRBJ2-7; D tentatively fits TRBD1 or TRBD2 (6 bases each). Germline V gene sequence: CDR1 SGDLS, CDR2 YYNGEE. The CDR3 runs to 15 residues. The V and J ends lost 0 bases and 3 bases respectively, with 13 bases between them. CDR3 loop: CASSVGTGGGYEQYF. The DNA of the CDR3 is TGTGCCAGCAGCGTAGGAACCGGGGGCGGCTACGAGCAGTACTTC.

This clone was seen only once. V usage is TRBV7-9 and J usage is TRBJ1-2, with D perhaps TRBD1 (5 bases). This CDR3 has 15 amino acids. Trimming left V 4 bases short and J 7 bases short, with 19 bases between. In germline, CDR1 is SEHNR, CDR2 FQNEAQ (reference sequence). The CDR3 protein is CASSSSERGAGGYTF. CDR3 DNA sequence: TGTGCCAGCAGCTCCTCAGAGAGAGGGGCTGGTGGCTACACCTTC.

This chain connects TRBV19 to TRBJ1-5, with 7 bases lining up with TRBD1. V was clipped by 8 bases and J by 6 bases; unmatched bases: 16. CDR1 LNHDA and CDR2 SQIVND come from the germline V gene (reference sequence). The CDR3 length is 16 residues. CDR3 region: CASLKQGGRGAQPQHF. The CDR3 region has the DNA TGTGCCAGTCTAAAACAAGGTGGCAGGGGGGCTCAGCCCCAGCATTTT.

The chain links TRBV5-6 to TRBJ1-5; no clear D gene. With 0 bases removed from V and 4 bases from J, the gap between germline ends came to 8 bases. The V gene's germline CDR1 is SGHDT and CDR2 YYEEEE. CDR3 length: 14 residues. CDR3 in DNA: TGTGCCAGCAGCTTGGGGTTGGCGAATCAGCCCCAGCATTTT. It yields the protein CASSLGLANQPQHF.

The CDR3 DNA is TGTGCCAGCGGCTTCTCCTACGAGCAGTACTTC. Protein: CASGFSYEQYF. J is TRBJ2-7 and V is TRBV27; no firm D call. CDR1 is MNHEY, CDR2 SMNVEV, per germline (reference sequence). With 8 bases removed from V and 0 bases from J, the gap between germline ends came to 5 bases. This CDR3 spans 11 amino acids.

The chain uses TRBV9 and TRBJ1-5; D is ambiguous. Per the germline V gene, CDR1 is SGDLS and CDR2 is YYNGEE. Trimming pared 1 base from V and 4 bases from J, leaving 9 bases between. This CDR3 contains 14 residues. The CDR3 loop is CASSVMPENQPQHF. The CDR3 coding sequence is TGTGCCAGCAGCGTAATGCCGGAGAATCAGCCCCAGCATTTT.

Notes on this clone: At the DNA level, this CDR3 is encoded by other sequences in the same sample as well. This chain joins TRBV14 and TRBJ2-5; D unresolved. The CDR3 runs 13 residues. V gave up 0 bases and J gave up 5 bases, with 7 bases separating them. In germline, CDR1 is SGHDN, CDR2 FVKESK. In DNA, the CDR3 is TGTGCCAGCAGCCAAGACCTGGGGGAGACCCAGTACTTC. Protein product: CASSQDLGETQYF.

V usage is TRBV29-1 and J usage is TRBJ1-2; D is perhaps TRBD1 (6 bases). Germline lookup yields CDR1 SQVTM and CDR2 ANQGSEA. The CDR3 loop spans 14 amino acids. The CDR3 reads CTTTRTATNYGYTF. CDR3 in DNA: TGCACCACGACCCGGACAGCGACCAACTATGGCTACACCTTC.

This chain connects TRBV7-6 to TRBJ1-2, with TRBD1 matching over 8 bases. The V and J ends lost 1 base and 3 bases, in that order; junction bases with no gene match: 10. This CDR3 has 17 residues. CDR1 SGHVS and CDR2 FNYEAQ come from the germline V gene. In DNA form, the CDR3 reads TGTGCCAGCAGCTTAGAGTCTCCAGGGGGCGCGGACTATGGCTACACCTTC. Protein sequence: CASSLESPGGADYGYTF.

The rearrangement links TRBV5-4 to TRBJ2-1, with TRBD2 matching 12 bases. J was trimmed by 0 bases and V by 3 bases; bases with no gene match: 10. The CDR3 is 19 amino acids. Germline CDR1 reads SGHNT; CDR2 reads YYREEE (reference sequence). The CDR3 reads CASSSLTSGGRRSYNEQFF. The CDR3, as DNA: TGTGCCAGCAGCTCCCTGACTAGCGGGGGCCGCCGCTCCTACAATGAGCAGTTCTTC.

This clone was detected once. The rearrangement links TRBV15 to TRBJ2-7, with a weak D call TRBD1 (6 bases). Germline V CDR1 and CDR2: LNHNV, YYDKDF (reference sequence). V lost 0 bases, J lost 2 bases, and 11 bases lay in between. The CDR3 runs 15 residues. CDR3: CATSREQGFAYEQYF. DNA for the CDR3: TGTGCCACCAGCAGAGAACAGGGATTTGCCTACGAGCAGTACTTC.

This chain joins TRBV6-1 and TRBJ2-1; 8 nucleotides agree with TRBD2. The V and J ends lost 2 bases and 7 bases, in that order; junction bases with no gene match: 7. This CDR3 is 15 amino acids long. Germline assignment: CDR1 MNHNS and CDR2 SASEGT. This CDR3 reads CASSESSGGDNEQFF. The CDR3 nucleotides read TGTGCCAGCAGTGAATCGAGCGGGGGAGATAATGAGCAGTTCTTC.

The chain couples TRBV7-9 to TRBJ1-1, with a tentative D call TRBD1 (5 bases). V was trimmed by 1 base and J by 2 bases, leaving 8 bases between them. This CDR3 spans 14 amino acids. In germline, CDR1 is SEHNR, CDR2 FQNEAQ (reference sequence). This CDR3 is CASSLGGANTEAFF. CDR3 in DNA: TGTGCCAGCAGCTTAGGAGGGGCCAACACTGAAGCTTTCTTT.

J is TRBJ2-1 and V is TRBV7-9, with D tentatively TRBD2 (6 bases). The length of the CDR3 is 15 residues. Germline V gene sequence: CDR1 SEHNR, CDR2 FQNEAQ (reference sequence). Trimming took off 2 bases at V and 4 bases at J, with 12 bases between the two ends. The CDR3 DNA is TGTGCCAGCAGCTTAATAGCGGTAATATACAATGAGCAGTTCTTC. It is translated as CASSLIAVIYNEQFF.